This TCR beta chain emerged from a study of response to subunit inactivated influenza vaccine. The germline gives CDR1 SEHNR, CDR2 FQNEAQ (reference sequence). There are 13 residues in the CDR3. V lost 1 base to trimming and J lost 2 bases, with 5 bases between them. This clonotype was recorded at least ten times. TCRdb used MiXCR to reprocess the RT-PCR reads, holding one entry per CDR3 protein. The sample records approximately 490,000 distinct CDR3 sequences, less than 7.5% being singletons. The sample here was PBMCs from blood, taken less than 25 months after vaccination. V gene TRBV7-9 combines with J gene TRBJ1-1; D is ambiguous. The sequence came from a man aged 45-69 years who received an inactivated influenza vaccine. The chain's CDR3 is CASSLVVNTEAFF. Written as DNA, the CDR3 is TGTGCCAGCAGCTTAGTAGTTAACACTGAAGCTTTCTTT.